This TCR beta chain was recorded in a study of chemoradiotherapy in HPV16-positive cancers (dated by TCRdb to the early 2020s). For the study in its entirety: Using functional T-cell assays on cells from two HPV16-positive patients, the researchers defined candidate HPV-specific T-cell clones and common TCR motifs. The candidate HPV-specific TCRs and motifs were then tracked in TCR repertoires from 86 patients with HPV-related cancers. Whether T-cell immunity against the HPV oncoproteins E6 and E7 changes during chemoradiotherapy and whether survival is affected by this immunity were examined in the study. Broad study findings and their caveats: The functional definition of HPV-specific T cells came from only two HPV16-positive patients, and the survival association was reported for HPV16-positive patients. In HPV16-positive patients, expansion of HPV-responsive T cells during chemoradiotherapy was associated with improved recurrence-free survival. Expansion of candidate HPV-specific clones and E7-related TCR motifs was observed in the tumor microenvironment during treatment, whereas no such expansion was observed for non-HPV-specific T cells.

Repertoires were sampled multiple times during chemoradiotherapy, which allowed clonal expansion in the tumor microenvironment to be followed. Receptor amplification or capture employed the immunoSEQ multiplex PCR assay. Here the immuneACCESS table is served through TCRdb, limited to in-frame sequences with V and J called. Missing clones are a known gap in these copies; in checked studies unresolved V genes cover under half, and the rest lacks a known reason. Counted in this sample were 12,000 or so clones; 81% of them appeared once. The ten largest clonotypes hold 1.1% of the sample. On this clone: There is no known antigen for this receptor. Base quality data are lacking; no much larger clone is found one base away.

Trimming removed 7 bases from V and 1 base from J; the gene matches leave 12 bases unexplained. From the cysteine up to the phenylalanine, the CDR3 has a length of 16 residues. The retained sequence is limited to the CDR3, 48 bases, with the frame set at the first base. In the germline V gene (reference sequence), CDR1 corresponds to LNHDA and CDR2 to SQIVND. This receptor was taken from a human donor with HPV-associated anogenital cancer. The sample here was taken from a patient who underwent chemoradiotherapy. Recombination linked TRBV19 to TRBJ1-1; 7 bases in between match TRBD1. The CDR3 region reads CASTIFLTGRNTEAFF. DNA sequence: TGTGCCAGTACCATATTCCTGACAGGGCGGAACACTGAAGCTTTCTTT.